Listed below are T cell receptor beta chains from one sample, sequenced in a study of blood T cell repertoires in COVID-19. Sequencing used immunoSEQ multiplex PCR; TCRdb keeps in-frame clones, though not all of them. Of around 200,000 clones listed, roughly nine tenths are singletons. Specimen: peripheral blood. These TCRs come from a man aged 70 or older with active or convalescent COVID-19. The conserved cysteine and the conserved F or W are not part of the CDR3 here.

J gene	V gene	CDR3 protein
TRBJ1-5	TRBV6-5	ASSDRQEGPQH
TRBJ1-2	TRBV29-1	SVEDAGTRDGYT
TRBJ1-1	TRBV5-1	ASSFRDSTPRTEAF
TRBJ1-3	TRBV7-2	ASSLGASPGNTIY
TRBJ1-1	TRBV5-5	ASSLTRWEAF
TRBJ1-6	TRBV7-2	ASSLDRAIDNSPLH
TRBJ1-2	TRBV7-2	ASKYGGQNIYNGYT
TRBJ1-1	TRBV19	ASSRQNTEAF
TRBJ2-6	TRBV7-6	ASSFYNGLSGANVLT
TRBJ1-6	TRBV4-3	ASSQEGQGRNSPLH
TRBJ2-5	TRBV30	AWETGGKETQY
TRBJ1-1	TRBV6-5	ASSIRTAAGTEAF